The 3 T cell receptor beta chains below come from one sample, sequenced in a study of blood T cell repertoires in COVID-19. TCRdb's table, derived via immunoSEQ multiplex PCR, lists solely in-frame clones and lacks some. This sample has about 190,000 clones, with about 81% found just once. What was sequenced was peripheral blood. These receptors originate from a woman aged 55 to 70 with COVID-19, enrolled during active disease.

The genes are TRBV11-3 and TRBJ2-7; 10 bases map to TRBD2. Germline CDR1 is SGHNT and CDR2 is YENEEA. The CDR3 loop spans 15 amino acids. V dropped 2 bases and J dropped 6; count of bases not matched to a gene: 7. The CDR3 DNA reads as TGTGCCAGCAGCTTATACAGTAGCGGGAGGAGCGAGCAGTACTTC. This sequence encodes CASSLYSSGRSEQYF.

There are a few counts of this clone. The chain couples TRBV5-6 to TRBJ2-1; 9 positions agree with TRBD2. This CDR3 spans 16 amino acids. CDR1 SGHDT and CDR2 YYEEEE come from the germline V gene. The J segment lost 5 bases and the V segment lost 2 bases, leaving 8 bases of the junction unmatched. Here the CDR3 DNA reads TGTGCCAGCAGCTTAGAGGTGGGACTAGCAAACAATGAGCAGTTCTTC. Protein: CASSLEVGLANNEQFF.

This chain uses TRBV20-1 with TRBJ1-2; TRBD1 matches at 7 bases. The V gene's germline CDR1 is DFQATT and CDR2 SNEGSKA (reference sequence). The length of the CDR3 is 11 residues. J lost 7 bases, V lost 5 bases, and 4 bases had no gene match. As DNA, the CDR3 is TGCAGTGCTGGACAGGAGTCTGGCTACACCTTC. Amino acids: CSAGQESGYTF.